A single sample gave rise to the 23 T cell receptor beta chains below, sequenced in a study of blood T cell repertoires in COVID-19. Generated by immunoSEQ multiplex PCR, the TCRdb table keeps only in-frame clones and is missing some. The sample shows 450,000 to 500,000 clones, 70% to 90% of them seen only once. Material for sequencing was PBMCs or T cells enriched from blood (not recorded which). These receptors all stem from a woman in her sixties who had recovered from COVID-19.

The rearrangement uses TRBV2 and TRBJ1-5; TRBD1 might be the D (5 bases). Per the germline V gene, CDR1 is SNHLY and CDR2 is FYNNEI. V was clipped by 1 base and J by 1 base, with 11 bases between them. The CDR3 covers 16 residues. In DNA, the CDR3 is TGTGCCAGCAGTGAAGGTGGGGCTGAGAGCAATCAGCCCCAGCATTTT. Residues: CASSEGGAESNQPQHF.

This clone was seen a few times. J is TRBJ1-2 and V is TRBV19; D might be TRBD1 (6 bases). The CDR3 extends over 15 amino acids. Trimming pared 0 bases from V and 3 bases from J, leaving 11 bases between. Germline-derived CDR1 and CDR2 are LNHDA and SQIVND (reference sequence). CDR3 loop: CASSIDPTGHYGYTF. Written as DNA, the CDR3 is TGTGCCAGTAGTATAGATCCGACAGGACACTATGGCTACACCTTC. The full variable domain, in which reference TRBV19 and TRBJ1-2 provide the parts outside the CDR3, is DGGITQSPKYLFRKEGQNVTLSCEQNLNHDAMYWYRQDPGQGLRLIYYSQIVNDFQKGDIAEGYSVSREKKESFPLTVTSAQKNPTAFYLCASSIDPTGHYGYTFGSGTRLTVV.

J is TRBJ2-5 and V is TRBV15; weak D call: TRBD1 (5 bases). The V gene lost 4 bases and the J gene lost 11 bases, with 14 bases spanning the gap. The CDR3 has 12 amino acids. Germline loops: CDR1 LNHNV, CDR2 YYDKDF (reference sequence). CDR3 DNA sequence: TGTGCCACCAGCACCTCCTCAGGGTGGCAGTACTTC. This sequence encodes CATSTSSGWQYF. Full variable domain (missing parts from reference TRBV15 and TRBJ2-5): DAMVIQNPRYQVTQFGKPVTLSCSQTLNHNVMYWYQQKSSQAPKLLFHYYDKDFNNEADTPDNFQSRRPNTSFCFLDIRSPGLGDTAMYLCATSTSSGWQYFGPGTRLLVL.

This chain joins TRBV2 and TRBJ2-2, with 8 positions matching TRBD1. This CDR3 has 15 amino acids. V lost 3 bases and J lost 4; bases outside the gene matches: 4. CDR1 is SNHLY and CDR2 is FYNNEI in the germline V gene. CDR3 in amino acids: CASSEGTGRTGELFF. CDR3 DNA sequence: TGTGCCAGCAGTGAGGGGACAGGACGCACCGGGGAGCTGTTTTTT. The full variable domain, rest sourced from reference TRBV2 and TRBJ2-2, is EPEVTQTPSHQVTQMGQEVILRCVPISNHLYFYWYRQILGQKVEFLVSFYNNEISEKSEIFDDQFSVERPDGSNFTLKIRSTKLEDSAMYFCASSEGTGRTGELFFGEGSRLTVL.

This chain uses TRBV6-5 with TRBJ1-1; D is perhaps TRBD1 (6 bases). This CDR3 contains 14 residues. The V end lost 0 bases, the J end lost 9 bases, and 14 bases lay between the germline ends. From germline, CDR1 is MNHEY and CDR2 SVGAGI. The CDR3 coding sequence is TGTGCCAGCAGTTACTCGCGACTACAGGGTAAAGCTTTCTTT. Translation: CASSYSRLQGKAFF.

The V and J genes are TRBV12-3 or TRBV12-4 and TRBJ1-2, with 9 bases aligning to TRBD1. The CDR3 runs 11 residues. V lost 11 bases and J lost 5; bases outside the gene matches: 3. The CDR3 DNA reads TGTGCCTGCGGGACAGGGTATGGCTACACCTTC. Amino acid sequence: CACGTGYGYTF.

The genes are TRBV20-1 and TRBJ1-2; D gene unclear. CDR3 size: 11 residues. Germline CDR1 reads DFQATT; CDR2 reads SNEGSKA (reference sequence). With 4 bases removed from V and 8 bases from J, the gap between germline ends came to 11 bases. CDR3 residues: CSATGVEGYTF. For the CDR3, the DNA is TGCAGTGCTACCGGGGTAGAGGGCTACACCTTC.

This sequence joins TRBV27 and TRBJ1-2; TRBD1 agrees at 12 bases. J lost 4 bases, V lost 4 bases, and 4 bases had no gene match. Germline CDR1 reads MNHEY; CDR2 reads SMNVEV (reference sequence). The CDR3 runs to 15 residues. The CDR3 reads CASSWDRGLSYGYTF. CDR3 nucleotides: TGTGCCAGCAGTTGGGACAGGGGGCTAAGCTATGGCTACACCTTC.

Written as DNA, the CDR3 is TGTGCCAGCAGCCCTACAGGGGGCGGGGAAGCTTTCTTT. This encodes CASSPTGGGEAFF. The genes are TRBV7-9 and TRBJ1-1, with 9 bases lining up with TRBD1. After removal of 5 bases from V and 8 bases from J, the junction contained 6 bases not matched to a gene. Germline-derived CDR1 and CDR2 are SEHNR and FQNEAQ (reference sequence). This CDR3 comprises 13 residues. The full variable domain, with the rest looked up from reference TRBV7-9 and TRBJ1-1, is DTGVSQNPRHKITKRGQNVTFRCDPISEHNRLYWYRQTLGQGPEFLTYFQNEAQLEKSRLLSDRFSAERPKGSFSTLEIQRTEQGDSAMYLCASSPTGGGEAFFGQGTRLTVV.

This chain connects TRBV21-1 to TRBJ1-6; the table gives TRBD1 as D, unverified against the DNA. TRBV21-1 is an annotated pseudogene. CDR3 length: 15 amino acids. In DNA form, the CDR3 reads TGTGCCAGCAGCAAAGCACAGGGAGACAATTCACCCCTCCACTTT. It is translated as CASSKAQGDNSPLHF.

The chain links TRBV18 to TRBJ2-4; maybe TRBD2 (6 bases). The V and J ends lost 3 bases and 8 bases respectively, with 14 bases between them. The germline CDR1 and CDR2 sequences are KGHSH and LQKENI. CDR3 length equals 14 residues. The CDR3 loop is CASSPGLRYDIQYF. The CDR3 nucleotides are TGTGCCAGCTCACCGGGACTGCGGTACGACATTCAGTACTTC.

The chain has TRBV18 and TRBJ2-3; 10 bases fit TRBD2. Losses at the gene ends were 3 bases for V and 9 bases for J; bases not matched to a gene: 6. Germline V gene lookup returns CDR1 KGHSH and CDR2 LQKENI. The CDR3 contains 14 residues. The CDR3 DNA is TGTGCCAGCTCACCTTCGACTAGCGGGTCCACGCAGTATTTT. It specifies CASSPSTSGSTQYF.

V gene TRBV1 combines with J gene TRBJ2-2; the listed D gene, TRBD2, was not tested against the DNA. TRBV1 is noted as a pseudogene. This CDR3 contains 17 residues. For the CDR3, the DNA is TGCACCAGCAGCCCCATAGGACTAGCTCGTGGGACCGGGGAGCTGTTTTTT. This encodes CTSSPIGLARGTGELFF.

CDR3 nucleotide sequence: TGTGCCAGTAGTATTCGTCAGGGGGACCCTAATGAAAAACTGTTTTTT. Its translation is CASSIRQGDPNEKLFF. The V and J genes are TRBV19 and TRBJ1-4; 7 nucleotides match TRBD1. V shed 3 bases, J shed 3 bases, and the junction held 7 bases outside the gene matches. The CDR3 covers 16 residues. Germline loops: CDR1 LNHDA, CDR2 SQIVND (reference sequence).

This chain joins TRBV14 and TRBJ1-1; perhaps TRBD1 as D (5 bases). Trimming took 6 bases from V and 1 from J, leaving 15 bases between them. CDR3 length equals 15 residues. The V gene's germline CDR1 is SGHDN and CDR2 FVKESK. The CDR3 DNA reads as TGTGCCAGCAGTCGGGGGGGAGGGAGGAACACTGAAGCTTTCTTT. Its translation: CASSRGGGRNTEAFF.

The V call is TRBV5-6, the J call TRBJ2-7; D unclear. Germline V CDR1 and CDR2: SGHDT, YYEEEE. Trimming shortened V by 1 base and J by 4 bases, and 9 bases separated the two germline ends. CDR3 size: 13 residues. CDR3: CASSLNALYEQYF. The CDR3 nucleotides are TGTGCCAGCAGCTTGAATGCGTTGTACGAGCAGTACTTC. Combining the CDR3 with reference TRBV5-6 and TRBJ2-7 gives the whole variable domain DAGVTQSPTHLIKTRGQQVTLRCSPKSGHDTVSWYQQALGQGPQFIFQYYEEEERQRGNFPDRFSGHQFPNYSSELNVNALLLGDSALYLCASSLNALYEQYFGPGTRLTVT.

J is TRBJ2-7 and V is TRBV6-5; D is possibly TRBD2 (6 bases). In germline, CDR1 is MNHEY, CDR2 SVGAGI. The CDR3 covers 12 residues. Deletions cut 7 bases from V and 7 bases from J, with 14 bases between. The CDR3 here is CASTNYGREQYF. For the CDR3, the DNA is TGTGCCAGCACGAACTATGGGAGGGAGCAGTACTTC.

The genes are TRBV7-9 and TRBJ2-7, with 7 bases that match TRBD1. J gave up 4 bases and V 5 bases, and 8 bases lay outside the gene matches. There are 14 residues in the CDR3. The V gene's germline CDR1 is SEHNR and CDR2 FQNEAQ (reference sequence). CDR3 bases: TGTGCCAGCAGCCTAACCGACAGGGATTACGAGCAGTACTTC. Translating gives CASSLTDRDYEQYF.

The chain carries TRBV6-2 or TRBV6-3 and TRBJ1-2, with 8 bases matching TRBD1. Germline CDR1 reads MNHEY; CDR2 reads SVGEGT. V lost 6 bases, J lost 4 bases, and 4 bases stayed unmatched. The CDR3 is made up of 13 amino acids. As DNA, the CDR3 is TGTGCCAGCAGCCTGGGACAGGCCTATGGCTACACCTTC. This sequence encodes CASSLGQAYGYTF.

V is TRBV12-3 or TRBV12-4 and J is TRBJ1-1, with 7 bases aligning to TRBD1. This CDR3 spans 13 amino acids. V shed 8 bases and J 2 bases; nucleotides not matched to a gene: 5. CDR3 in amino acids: CASYRGVNTEAFF. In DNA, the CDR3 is TGTGCCAGCTACAGGGGAGTAAACACTGAAGCTTTCTTT.

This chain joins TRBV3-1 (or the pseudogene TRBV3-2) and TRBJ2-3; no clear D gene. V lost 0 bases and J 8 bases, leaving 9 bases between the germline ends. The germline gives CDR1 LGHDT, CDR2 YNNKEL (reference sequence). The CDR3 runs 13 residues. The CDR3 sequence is CASSQDRVGTQYF. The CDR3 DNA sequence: TGTGCCAGCAGCCAAGACCGGGTTGGTACGCAGTATTTT.

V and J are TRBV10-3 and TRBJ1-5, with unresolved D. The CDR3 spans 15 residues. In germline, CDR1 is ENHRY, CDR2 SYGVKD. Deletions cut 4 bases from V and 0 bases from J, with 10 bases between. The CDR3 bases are TGTGCCATCAGTGTAGGGAGAGATAGCAATCAGCCCCAGCATTTT. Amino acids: CAISVGRDSNQPQHF.

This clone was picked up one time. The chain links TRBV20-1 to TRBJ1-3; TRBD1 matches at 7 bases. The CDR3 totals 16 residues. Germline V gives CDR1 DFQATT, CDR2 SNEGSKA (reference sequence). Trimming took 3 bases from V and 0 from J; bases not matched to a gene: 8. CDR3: CSASRGPLSSGNTIYF. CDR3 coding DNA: TGCAGTGCTAGTAGGGGGCCCCTGAGCTCTGGAAACACCATATATTTT.